This TCR beta chain was documented in a study of blood T cell repertoires in COVID-19. At the level of the study: The origin of the acute and convalescent COVID-19 samples was the United States, Italy and Spain. In each case, the material was cDNA or gDNA derived from T cells, B-cell-depleted T cells, or PBMCs.

This clone was counted at least ten times. This CDR3 is also generated by other DNA sequences in the sample. Measured with immunoSEQ multiplex PCR; TCRdb has only the in-frame clones, and not every one. The top ten clones hold around 1.9% of a sample with approximately 99,000 clones, roughly 70% of them seen once. The sample taken for sequencing was peripheral blood. The TCR sequence derives from a woman aged 40 to 49 with acute or convalescent COVID-19.

For the CDR3, the DNA is TGTGCCAGCAGCCTGACAGGGGGGGACACTGAAGCTTTCTTT. Its translation is CASSLTGGDTEAFF. The J gene is TRBJ1-1, the V gene TRBV7-3; TRBD1 aligns across 9 bases. Germline-derived CDR1 and CDR2 are SGHTA and FQGTGA. J gave up 3 bases and V 5 bases, and 4 bases lay outside the gene matches. The CDR3 spans 14 residues.